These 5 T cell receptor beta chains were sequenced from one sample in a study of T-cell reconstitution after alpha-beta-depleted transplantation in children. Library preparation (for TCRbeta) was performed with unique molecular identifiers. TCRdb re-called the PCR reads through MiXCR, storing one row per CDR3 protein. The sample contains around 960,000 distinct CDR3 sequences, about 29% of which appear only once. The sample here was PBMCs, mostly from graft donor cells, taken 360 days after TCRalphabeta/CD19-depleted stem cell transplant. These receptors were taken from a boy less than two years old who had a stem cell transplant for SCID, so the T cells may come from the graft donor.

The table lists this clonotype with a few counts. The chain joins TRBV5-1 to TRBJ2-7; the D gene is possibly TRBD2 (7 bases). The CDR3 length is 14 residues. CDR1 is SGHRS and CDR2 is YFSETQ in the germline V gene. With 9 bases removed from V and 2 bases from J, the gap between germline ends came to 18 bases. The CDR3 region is CATRERDTAYEQYF. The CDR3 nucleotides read TGCGCCACACGCGAGCGGGACACCGCCTACGAGCAGTACTTC.

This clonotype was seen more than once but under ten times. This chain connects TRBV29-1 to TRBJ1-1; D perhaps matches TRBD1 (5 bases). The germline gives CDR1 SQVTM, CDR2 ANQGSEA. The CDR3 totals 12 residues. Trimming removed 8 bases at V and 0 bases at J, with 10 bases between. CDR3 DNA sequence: TGCAGCCAAGGGGTTCTGAACACTGAAGCTTTCTTT. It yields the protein CSQGVLNTEAFF.

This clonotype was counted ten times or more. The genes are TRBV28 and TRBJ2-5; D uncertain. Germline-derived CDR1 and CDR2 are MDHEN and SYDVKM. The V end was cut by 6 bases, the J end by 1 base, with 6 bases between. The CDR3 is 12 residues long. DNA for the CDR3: TGTGCCAGCAGCCGACGCCAAGAGACCCAGTACTTC. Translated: CASSRRQETQYF.

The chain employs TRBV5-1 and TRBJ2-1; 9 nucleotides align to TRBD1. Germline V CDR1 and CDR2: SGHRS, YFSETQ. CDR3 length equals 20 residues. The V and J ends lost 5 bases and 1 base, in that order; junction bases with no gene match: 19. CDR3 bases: TGCGCCAGCAGTTCCCTCACCGGGACAGGGCGGGGAAGATCCTACAATGAGCAGTTCTTC. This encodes CASSSLTGTGRGRSYNEQFF. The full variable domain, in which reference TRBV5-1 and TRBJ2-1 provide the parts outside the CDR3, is KAGVTQTPRYLIKTRGQQVTLSCSPISGHRSVSWYQQTPGQGLQFLFEYFSETQRNKGNFPGRFSGRQFSNSRSEMNVSTLELGDSALYLCASSSLTGTGRGRSYNEQFFGPGTRLTVL.

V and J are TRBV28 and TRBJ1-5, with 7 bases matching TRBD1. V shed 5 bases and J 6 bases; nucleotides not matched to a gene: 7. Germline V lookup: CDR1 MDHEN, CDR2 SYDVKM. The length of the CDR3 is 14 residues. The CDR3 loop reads CASSISGGGQPQHF. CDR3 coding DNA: TGTGCCAGCAGTATTTCAGGGGGTGGTCAGCCCCAGCATTTT.